These 9 T cell receptor beta chains came from one sample sequenced in a study of T cell repertoires in cytomegalovirus infection. TCRdb fed the reads into MiXCR, producing one record per CDR3 protein. This sample has about 310,000 distinct CDR3 sequences, with approximately 25% found just once. What these receptors recognize is not known. Sequencing was performed on cultured PBMCs, taken from culture after CMV antigen stimulation. These receptor sequences come from a human donor in good health (CMV status not recorded). Some clones in this sample may be carry-over from other donors' samples.

The V call is TRBV14, the J call TRBJ2-2; 9 nucleotides match TRBD1. CDR3 length equals 16 residues. Germline V gene sequence: CDR1 SGHDN, CDR2 FVKESK. Trimming removed 4 bases from V and 4 bases from J; junction bases left unmatched: 7. The CDR3 nucleotides are TGTGCCAGCAGCCTTAACGACAGGGGGGTCACCGGGGAGCTGTTTTTT. It specifies CASSLNDRGVTGELFF.

In its sample, this clonotype was seen many times. The rearrangement links TRBV7-6 to TRBJ1-1; 8 nucleotides match TRBD1. Germline trimming cut 5 bases from V and 2 bases from J; bases unmatched to any gene: 10. The CDR3 loop spans 16 amino acids. Germline-derived CDR1 and CDR2 are SGHVS and FNYEAQ. The DNA for the CDR3 is TGTGCCAGCAGCCCCAGACAGGGGTATCGTAACACTGAAGCTTTCTTT. Its translation is CASSPRQGYRNTEAFF.

This clonotype has at least ten counts. This chain connects TRBV7-2 to TRBJ1-3; D not resolved. The V and J ends lost 4 bases and 0 bases respectively, with 16 bases between them. The germline gives CDR1 SGHTA, CDR2 FQGNSA. The CDR3 spans 17 residues. The CDR3 is CASSSKSHGTSGNTIYF. CDR3 nucleotide sequence: TGTGCCAGCAGCTCTAAGTCCCATGGAACCTCTGGAAACACCATATATTTT. The complete variable domain, with remaining parts taken from reference TRBV7-2 and TRBJ1-3, reads GAGVSQSPSNKVTEKGKDVELRCDPISGHTALYWYRQSLGQGLEFLIYFQGNSAPDKSGLPSDRFSAERTGGSVSTLTIQRTQQEDSAVYLCASSSKSHGTSGNTIYFGEGSWLTVV.

In this sample, this clonotype turned up a few times. The chain is built from TRBV2 and TRBJ1-3; unclear D gene. The CDR3 has 16 residues. The V and J ends lost 1 base and 0 bases respectively, with 10 bases between them. Germline-derived CDR1 and CDR2 are SNHLY and FYNNEI. The CDR3 sequence: CASSEGNRPSGNTIYF. In DNA form, the CDR3 reads TGTGCCAGCAGTGAAGGGAACCGACCCTCTGGAAACACCATATATTTT.

V is TRBV28 and J is TRBJ1-4, with a tentative D call TRBD1 (5 bases). Germline lookup yields CDR1 MDHEN and CDR2 SYDVKM. V was clipped by 3 bases and J by 0 bases, with 17 bases between them. The CDR3 is made up of 18 amino acids. Here the CDR3 DNA reads TGTGCCAGCAGTTTCTTTCTCGGTAGGGGTGCAACTAATGAAAAACTGTTTTTT. Amino acids: CASSFFLGRGATNEKLFF.

This clonotype was seen a handful of times. This chain connects TRBV11-2 to TRBJ1-6; tentatively, D is TRBD1 (6 bases). Germline lookup yields CDR1 SGHAT and CDR2 FQNNGV. V was trimmed by 5 bases and J by 8 bases, leaving 13 bases between them. This CDR3 is 14 amino acids long. The CDR3 is CASSRSGGDSPLHF. The CDR3 DNA sequence: TGTGCCAGCAGCCGGTCGGGGGGCGATTCACCCCTCCACTTT.

The chain uses TRBV19 and TRBJ2-1; D is perhaps TRBD1 or TRBD2 (5 bases each). Germline CDR1 LNHDA, CDR2 SQIVND (reference sequence). Trimming cost V 3 bases and J 9 bases, with 6 bases left between them. This CDR3 region has 11 residues. The chain's CDR3 is CASSMRGEQFF. As DNA, the CDR3 is TGTGCCAGTAGTATGAGGGGTGAGCAGTTCTTC.

In this sample, this clonotype turned up a few times. The rearrangement links TRBV20-1 to TRBJ1-1; a weak D match, TRBD1 (6 bases). Germline loops: CDR1 DFQATT, CDR2 SNEGSKA (reference sequence). V gave up 6 bases and J gave up 3 bases, with 11 bases separating them. CDR3 length: 12 amino acids. The CDR3 coding sequence is TGCAGTGCACGGACAGACTACACTGAAGCTTTCTTT. Encoded protein: CSARTDYTEAFF.

The CDR3 region has the DNA TGCGCCAGCAGCCAAGGACTAGCGGGAAAGCACTACAATGAGCAGTTCTTC. This sequence encodes CASSQGLAGKHYNEQFF. The gene calls are TRBV4-1 and TRBJ2-1; 11 bases map to TRBD2. The germline V gene has CDR1 MGHRA and CDR2 YSYEKL. The CDR3 totals 17 residues. Germline trimming cut 1 base from V and 3 bases from J; bases unmatched to any gene: 5.